The 8 T cell receptor beta chains below all came from one sample that was sequenced in a study of post-analysis software for immune sequencing data. Their target antigens are unknown. Broader study findings: Compared with controls, patients had more of about 5 TRBV segments, including TRBV5-6, TRBV5-1 and TRBV20-1.

Prepared libraries of TCR beta cDNA carried unique molecular identifiers. In TCRdb, the PCR reads were re-called with MiXCR into one record per CDR3 protein. The data show 150,000 to 200,000 distinct CDR3 sequences, 30% seen once. The sample consisted of blood. All receptors come from a girl aged 5-17 years with multiple sclerosis.

The rearrangement joins TRBV10-3 to TRBJ1-1, with a weak D call TRBD1 (5 bases). Between the trimmed V and J ends, which lost 3 bases and 5 bases, there was a span of 10 bases. The CDR3 consists of 13 residues. Per the germline V gene, CDR1 is ENHRY and CDR2 is SYGVKD. CDR3 sequence: CAISDGGVTEAFF. CDR3 DNA sequence: TGTGCCATCAGTGATGGGGGGGTGACTGAAGCTTTCTTT.

This clonotype was found once. A much more abundant neighbour one base away suggests this may be a read error. The chain links TRBV10-3 to TRBJ2-7, with unresolved D. Looked up from germline, CDR1 is ENHRY and CDR2 is SYGVKD. The CDR3 spans 12 residues. The CDR3 sequence: CATSPASYEQYF. Written as DNA, the CDR3 is TGTGCCACCAGTCCAGCCTCCTACGAGCAGTACTTC.

V gene TRBV5-6 combines with J gene TRBJ2-1; perhaps TRBD2 as D (6 bases). Trimming removed 5 bases at V and 4 bases at J, with 16 bases between. This CDR3 comprises 15 residues. The germline V gene encodes CDR1 SGHDT and CDR2 YYEEEE. The CDR3 DNA reads as TGTGCCAGCAGGATTGGTGGAGGGCTATACAATGAGCAGTTCTTC. Translating gives CASRIGGGLYNEQFF.

About this clonotype: At one end the junction does not follow the germline gene, possibly because of a read error. The rearrangement joins TRBV6-5 to TRBJ2-7, with 13 bases that match TRBD2. The CDR3 contains 15 residues. Per germline, CDR1 MNHEY and CDR2 SVGAGI. As DNA, the CDR3 is TGTGCCAGCAGTACGGGACTAGCGGGGAGGTACGAGCGGTACTTC. Protein: CASSTGLAGRYERYF.

This clonotype was seen a few times. The genes are TRBV12-3 or TRBV12-4 and TRBJ2-1, with 7 bases fitting TRBD1. V dropped 8 bases and J dropped 7; count of bases not matched to a gene: 11. CDR3 length: 14 amino acids. The CDR3 sequence: CASSRQGDLNEQFF. In nucleotides, the CDR3 is TGTGCCAGCTCGAGGCAGGGGGATTTAAATGAGCAGTTCTTC.

There are many counts of this clonotype. V gene TRBV10-1 combines with J gene TRBJ2-5; TRBD1 matches 7 bases. Germline CDR1 is WNHNN and CDR2 is SYGVQD (reference sequence). The junction had 1 base not matched to a gene; V was cut back by 6 bases and J by 3 bases. The CDR3 totals 12 residues. CDR3: CASSDREETQYF. The CDR3 DNA sequence: TGCGCCAGCAGCGACAGGGAAGAGACCCAGTACTTC.

A few counts support this clonotype. The V gene is TRBV7-2, the J gene TRBJ1-1; the D is unclear. This CDR3 spans 15 amino acids. The germline V gene has CDR1 SGHTA and CDR2 FQGNSA. V lost 1 base and J lost 1, with 10 bases in between. In nucleotides, the CDR3 is TGTGCCAGCAGCTTAGTCGTAGGGAGGAACACTGAAGCTTTCTTT. It yields the protein CASSLVVGRNTEAFF.

This clonotype was counted many times. The genes are TRBV29-1 and TRBJ2-3, with a tentative D call TRBD2 (5 bases). From germline, CDR1 is SQVTM and CDR2 ANQGSEA. This CDR3 contains 11 residues. For the CDR3, the DNA is TGCACCACCGGGGACACAGATACGCAGTATTTT. Translation gives CTTGDTDTQYF.